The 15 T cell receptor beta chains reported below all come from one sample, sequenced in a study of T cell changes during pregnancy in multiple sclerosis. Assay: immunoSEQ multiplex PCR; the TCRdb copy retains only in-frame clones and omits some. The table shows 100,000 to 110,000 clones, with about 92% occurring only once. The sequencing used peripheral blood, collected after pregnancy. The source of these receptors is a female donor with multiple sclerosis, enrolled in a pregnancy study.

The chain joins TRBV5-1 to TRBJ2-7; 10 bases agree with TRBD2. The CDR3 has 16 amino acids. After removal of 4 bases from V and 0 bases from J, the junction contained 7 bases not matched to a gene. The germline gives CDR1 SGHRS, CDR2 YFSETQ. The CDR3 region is CASSPRTSGSSYEQYF. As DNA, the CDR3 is TGCGCCAGCAGCCCCAGGACTAGCGGCAGCTCCTACGAGCAGTACTTC.

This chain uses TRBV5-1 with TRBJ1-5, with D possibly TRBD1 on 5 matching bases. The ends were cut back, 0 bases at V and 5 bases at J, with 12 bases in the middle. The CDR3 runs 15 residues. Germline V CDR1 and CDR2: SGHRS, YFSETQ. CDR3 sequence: CASSLGGRGDQPQHF. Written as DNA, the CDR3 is TGCGCCAGCAGCTTGGGAGGAAGGGGCGATCAGCCCCAGCATTTT.

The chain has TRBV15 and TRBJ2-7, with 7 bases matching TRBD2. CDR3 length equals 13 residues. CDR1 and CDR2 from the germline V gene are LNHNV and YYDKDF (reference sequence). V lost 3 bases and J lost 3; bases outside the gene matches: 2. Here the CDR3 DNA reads TGTGCCACCAGCAGCAGGACTAGCTACGAGCAGTACTTC. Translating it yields CATSSRTSYEQYF.

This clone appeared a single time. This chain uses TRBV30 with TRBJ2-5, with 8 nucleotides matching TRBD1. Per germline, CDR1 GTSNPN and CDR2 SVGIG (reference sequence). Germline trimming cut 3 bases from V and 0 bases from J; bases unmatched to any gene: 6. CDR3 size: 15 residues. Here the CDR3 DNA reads TGTGCCTGGAGCGTGGCAGGGGGCTACCAAGAGACCCAGTACTTC. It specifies CAWSVAGGYQETQYF.

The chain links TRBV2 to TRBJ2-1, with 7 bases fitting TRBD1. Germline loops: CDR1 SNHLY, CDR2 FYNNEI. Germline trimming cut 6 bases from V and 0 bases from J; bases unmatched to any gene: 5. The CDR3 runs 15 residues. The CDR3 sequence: CASRTGTASYNEQFF. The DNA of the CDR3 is TGTGCCAGCAGGACCGGGACAGCCTCCTACAATGAGCAGTTCTTC.

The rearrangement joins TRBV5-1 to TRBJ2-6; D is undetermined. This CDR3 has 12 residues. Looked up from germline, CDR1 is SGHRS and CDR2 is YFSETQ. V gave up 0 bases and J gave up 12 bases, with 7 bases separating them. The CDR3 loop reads CASSLDTRVLTF. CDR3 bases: TGCGCCAGCAGCTTGGACACCCGCGTCCTGACTTTC.

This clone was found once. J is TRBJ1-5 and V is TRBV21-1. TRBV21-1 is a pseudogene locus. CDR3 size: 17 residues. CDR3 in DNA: TGTGCCAGCAGCCTTGAGGCGGGGGCTGGGGGGAATCAGCCCCAGCATTTT. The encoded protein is CASSLEAGAGGNQPQHF.

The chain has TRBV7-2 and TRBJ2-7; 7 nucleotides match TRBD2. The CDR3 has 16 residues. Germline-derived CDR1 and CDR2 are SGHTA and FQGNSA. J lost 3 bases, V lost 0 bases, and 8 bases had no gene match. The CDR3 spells CASSLAPTSSIYEQYF. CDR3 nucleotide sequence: TGTGCCAGCAGCTTAGCTCCGACTAGCTCCATCTACGAGCAGTACTTC.

DNA for the CDR3: TGCGCCAGCAGCTGGGGGGGAGTTCGGGACGAGCAGTACTTC. Protein product: CASSWGGVRDEQYF. The rearrangement uses TRBV5-1 and TRBJ2-7; 7 nucleotides match TRBD2. Germline V CDR1 and CDR2: SGHRS, YFSETQ. The ends lost 3 bases at V and 5 bases at J; junction bases unmatched: 8. The CDR3 has 14 amino acids.

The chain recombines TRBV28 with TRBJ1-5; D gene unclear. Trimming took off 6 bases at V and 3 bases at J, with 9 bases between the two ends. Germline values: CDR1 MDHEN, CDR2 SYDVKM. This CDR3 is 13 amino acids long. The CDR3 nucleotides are TGTGCCAGCAGAAAGGAGAACAATCAGCCCCAGCATTTT. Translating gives CASRKENNQPQHF.

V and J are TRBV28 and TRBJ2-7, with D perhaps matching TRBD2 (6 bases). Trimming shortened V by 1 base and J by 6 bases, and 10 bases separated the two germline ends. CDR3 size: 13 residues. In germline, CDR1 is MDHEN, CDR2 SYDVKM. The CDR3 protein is CASSLLGEAEQYF. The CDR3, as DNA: TGTGCCAGCAGTTTATTGGGGGAGGCCGAGCAGTACTTC.

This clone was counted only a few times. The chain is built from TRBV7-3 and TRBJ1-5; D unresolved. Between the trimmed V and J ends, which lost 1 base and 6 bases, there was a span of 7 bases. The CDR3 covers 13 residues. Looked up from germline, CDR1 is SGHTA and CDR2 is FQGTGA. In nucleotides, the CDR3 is TGTGCCAGCAGCTTAAGTCACGGTCAGCCCCAGCATTTT. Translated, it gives CASSLSHGQPQHF.

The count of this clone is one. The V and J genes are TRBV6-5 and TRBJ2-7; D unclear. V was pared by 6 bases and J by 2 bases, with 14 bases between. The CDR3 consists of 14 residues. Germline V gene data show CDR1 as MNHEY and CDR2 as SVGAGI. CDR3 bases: TGTGCCAGCAGCCGTACAGCAGGCGCCTACGAGCAGTACTTC. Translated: CASSRTAGAYEQYF.

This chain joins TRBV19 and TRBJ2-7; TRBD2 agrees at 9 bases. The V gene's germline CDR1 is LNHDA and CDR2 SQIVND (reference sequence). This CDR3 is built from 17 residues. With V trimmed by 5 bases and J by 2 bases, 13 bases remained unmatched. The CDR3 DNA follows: TGTGCCAGTAGTCCGGGCGGGAGGGCCGGAGATCCCTACGAGCAGTACTTC. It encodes CASSPGGRAGDPYEQYF.

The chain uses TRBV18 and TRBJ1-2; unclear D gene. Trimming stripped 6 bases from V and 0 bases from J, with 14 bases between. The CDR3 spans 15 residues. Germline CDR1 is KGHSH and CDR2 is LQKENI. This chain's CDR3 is CASSSGGLANYGYTF. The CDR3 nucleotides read TGTGCCAGCTCGTCCGGAGGCTTAGCTAACTATGGCTACACCTTC.